What follows are 7 T cell receptor beta chains derived from one specimen sequenced in a study of blood T cells in healthy people across ages. Through a sample-barcoded 5' primer and a J-beta primer mix, a second PCR was run for about 6 to 11 cycles. TCRdb independently ran MiXCR on the 5' RACE reads; one entry per CDR3 protein. Of 800,000 to 1,000,000 distinct CDR3 sequences listed, 48% are singletons. Sequencing was done on a sample of blood. The receptor source for this set is a man younger than 45 in good health.

Regarding this clonotype: Germline and junction disagree at one end, which may indicate a read error. The rearrangement joins TRBV7-9 to TRBJ1-1, with D tentatively TRBD1 (5 bases). CDR1 SEHNR and CDR2 FQNEAQ come from the germline V gene (reference sequence). CDR3 length: 15 residues. DNA for the CDR3: TGTGCCAGCAGCGTAGCCGGGGCGAGGAGCACTGAAGCTTTCTTT. As protein: CASSVAGARSTEAFF.

The chain is built from TRBV30 and TRBJ1-2; D gene uncertain. Germline CDR1 is GTSNPN and CDR2 is SVGIG (reference sequence). The CDR3 runs to 11 residues. Trimming cost V 8 bases and J 3 bases, with 10 bases left between them. CDR3 DNA: TGTGCCAGACGGAAGGACTATGGCTACACCTTC. It yields the protein CARRKDYGYTF.

The chain employs TRBV4-3 and TRBJ2-1; D gene uncertain. The CDR3 is made up of 14 amino acids. In germline, CDR1 is LGHNA, CDR2 YSLEER. Trimming shortened V by 2 bases and J by 15 bases, and 20 bases separated the two germline ends. The CDR3 loop reads CASSQSLVGRSMFF. The CDR3 DNA sequence: TGCGCCAGCAGCCAATCCTTGGTCGGCCGGTCTATGTTCTTC.

This clonotype was seen a handful of times. The chain joins TRBV6-1 to TRBJ2-1; TRBD1 aligns across 10 bases. There are 15 residues in the CDR3. J lost 3 bases, V lost 8 bases, and 7 bases had no gene match. The V gene's germline CDR1 is MNHNS and CDR2 SASEGT. The CDR3 sequence: CASQPGQGNYNEQFF. CDR3 in DNA: TGTGCCAGCCAACCGGGACAGGGGAACTACAATGAGCAGTTCTTC.

This clonotype was observed once. The junction does not match germline at one end; this may be a read error. This chain joins TRBV28 and TRBJ1-2, with TRBD1 matching over 7 bases. Germline CDR1 and CDR2: MDHEN and SYDVKM. The CDR3 consists of 18 residues. CDR3 in amino acids: CASSFARDSASANYGYTF. DNA of the CDR3: TGTGCCAGCAGTTTTGCCCGGGACAGCGCCTCAGCTAACTATGGCTACACCTTT.

This chain uses TRBV7-2 with TRBJ2-3, with no clear D. This CDR3 contains 14 residues. Germline CDR1 is SGHTA and CDR2 is FQGNSA. V was clipped by 1 base and J by 5 bases, with 10 bases between them. CDR3 DNA: TGTGCCAGCAGCTTAGGCCGCCTGGGAGATACGCAGTATTTT. It specifies CASSLGRLGDTQYF.

This clonotype was seen ten or more times. The chain combines TRBV20-1 with TRBJ2-3; a weak D match, TRBD2 (6 bases). Germline V gene lookup returns CDR1 DFQATT and CDR2 SNEGSKA (reference sequence). V shed 5 bases and J shed 2 bases, with 14 bases lying between them. CDR3 length: 14 residues. This chain's CDR3 is CSAGGDKNTDTQYF. For the CDR3, the DNA is TGCAGTGCTGGAGGGGATAAAAACACAGATACGCAGTATTTT.